The 16 T cell receptor beta chains presented below share a single source sample, sequenced in a study of regulatory T cells. Whole-study results and caveats: Hydrophobic residues at CDR3 positions 6 and 7 were enriched in conventional CD4+ T cells of CD3G-deficient patients.

Amplification used 52 TRBV primers and 13 TRBJ primers. Sequencing was performed with immunoSEQ multiplex PCR; in TCRdb, only in-frame clones are kept and a portion is missing. This sample yields about 34,000 clones, of which about 94% are seen a single time; more than 0.75% belongs to the top ten. These TCRs' antigens remain unknown. The sample was conventional CD4+ T cells sorted from blood. Source of these receptors: a child aged 2-15 years with CD3G deficiency.

The CDR3 loop reads CASSVSPHADTQYF. As DNA, the CDR3 is TGTGCCAGCAGCGTTTCTCCCCATGCGGATACGCAGTATTTT. V is TRBV9 and J is TRBJ2-3; D gene ambiguous. V was clipped by 2 bases and J by 6 bases, with 13 bases between them. The CDR3 runs to 14 residues. From germline, CDR1 is SGDLS and CDR2 YYNGEE.

V usage is TRBV21-1 and J usage is TRBJ2-5; the table assigns TRBD2, which was not confirmed against the DNA. TRBV21-1 represents a pseudogene. The CDR3 totals 14 residues. The CDR3 reads CASSRDGNLETQYF. CDR3 nucleotide sequence: TGTGCCAGCAGCCGCGACGGGAATCTGGAGACCCAGTACTTC.

The CDR3: CASSLSSGSHEQYF. The CDR3 coding sequence is TGTGCCAGCAGTTTAAGTTCGGGGAGCCACGAGCAGTACTTC. The J gene is TRBJ2-7, the V gene TRBV28, with D possibly TRBD2 on 5 matching bases. Germline lookup yields CDR1 MDHEN and CDR2 SYDVKM. The CDR3 contains 14 residues. V was clipped by 2 bases and J by 5 bases, with 13 bases between them.

V and J are TRBV28 and TRBJ2-7; D might be TRBD1 or TRBD2, each matching 5 bases. The CDR3 length is 14 residues. CDR1 and CDR2 from the germline V gene are MDHEN and SYDVKM. The V end was cut by 5 bases, the J end by 0 bases, with 11 bases between. CDR3 loop: CASSTGGSSYEQYF. CDR3 nucleotide sequence: TGTGCCAGCAGTACAGGAGGCAGCTCCTACGAGCAGTACTTC.

V is TRBV28 and J is TRBJ2-1, with 9 bases matching TRBD1. The V and J ends lost 5 bases and 4 bases, in that order; junction bases with no gene match: 9. The germline CDR1 and CDR2 sequences are MDHEN and SYDVKM. The CDR3 is 16 amino acids. The CDR3 DNA reads as TGTGCCAGCAGTCCCTCCGGACAGGGGCTTTACAATGAGCAGTTCTTC. This translates into CASSPSGQGLYNEQFF.

The rearrangement joins TRBV28 to TRBJ2-6, with D possibly being TRBD1 (5 bases). From germline, CDR1 is MDHEN and CDR2 SYDVKM. The germline V and J ends were trimmed by 3 bases and 6 bases, with 9 bases remaining between them. The CDR3 runs 14 residues. Here the CDR3 DNA reads TGTGCCAGCAGTTTTAACAGGATGGCCAACGTCCTGACTTTC. It is translated as CASSFNRMANVLTF.

The chain has TRBV6-1 and TRBJ2-1, with 7 bases that match TRBD1. Germline CDR1 reads MNHNS; CDR2 reads SASEGT. The CDR3 has 14 amino acids. J gave up 13 bases and V 5 bases, and 14 bases lay outside the gene matches. The CDR3 spells CASSPSPGQPPQFF. The CDR3 region has the DNA TGTGCCAGCAGTCCATCCCCGGGACAGCCTCCTCAGTTCTTC.

V and J are TRBV10-1 and TRBJ2-7; D may be TRBD1 or TRBD2 (6 bases each). This CDR3 is built from 13 residues. Trimming cost V 2 bases and J 6 bases, with 11 bases left between them. Germline values: CDR1 WNHNN, CDR2 SYGVQD (reference sequence). The CDR3 is CASSERGVGEQYF. CDR3 DNA: TGCGCCAGCAGTGAGAGGGGGGTTGGCGAGCAGTACTTC.

This clone was seen a handful of times. The rearrangement uses TRBV21-1 and TRBJ2-5; no check of the table's D call, TRBD2, against the DNA was made. TRBV21-1 represents a pseudogene. The CDR3 consists of 16 residues. The CDR3 here is CASPDGGLLYQETQYF. CDR3 coding DNA: TGTGCCAGCCCTGACGGGGGGCTGCTGTACCAAGAGACCCAGTACTTC.

This chain joins TRBV13 and TRBJ2-1; D possibly uses TRBD1 or TRBD2 (5 bases each). Trimming cost V 5 bases and J 8 bases, with 13 bases left between them. This CDR3 contains 13 residues. Germline values: CDR1 PRHDT, CDR2 FYEKMQ (reference sequence). The CDR3 sequence: CASSPGDRDEQFF. The CDR3 DNA is TGTGCCAGCAGCCCCGGGGACCGGGATGAGCAGTTCTTC.

This chain connects TRBV19 to TRBJ2-1, with TRBD2 identical over 12 bases. CDR1 and CDR2 from the germline V gene are LNHDA and SQIVND (reference sequence). The CDR3 consists of 16 residues. V shed 1 base, J shed 4 bases, and the junction held 2 bases outside the gene matches. CDR3 nucleotides: TGTGCCAGTAGTATAGGGACTAGCGGGGAATACAATGAGCAGTTCTTC. Amino acid sequence: CASSIGTSGEYNEQFF. Based on the CDR3 plus reference TRBV19 and TRBJ2-1, the full variable domain is DGGITQSPKYLFRKEGQNVTLSCEQNLNHDAMYWYRQDPGQGLRLIYYSQIVNDFQKGDIAEGYSVSREKKESFPLTVTSAQKNPTAFYLCASSIGTSGEYNEQFFGPGTRLTVL.

The J gene is TRBJ2-1, the V gene TRBV5-1; 10 nucleotides match TRBD2. J was trimmed by 9 bases and V by 0 bases; bases with no gene match: 3. The CDR3 has 14 residues. CDR1 SGHRS and CDR2 YFSETQ come from the germline V gene. The CDR3 bases are TGCGCCAGCAGCTTGGCGGGACTAGCGACTGAGCAGTTCTTC. Translated, it gives CASSLAGLATEQFF.

The V gene is TRBV19, the J gene TRBJ2-3, with 8 bases aligning to TRBD1. Germline V lookup: CDR1 LNHDA, CDR2 SQIVND (reference sequence). The CDR3 extends over 14 amino acids. The ends lost 6 bases at V and 3 bases at J; junction bases unmatched: 5. The CDR3 region has the DNA TGTGCCAGTAGCGACAGGGGTGGGACAGATACGCAGTATTTT. Amino acid sequence: CASSDRGGTDTQYF.

The table lists this clone with a few counts. The chain joins TRBV21-1 to TRBJ2-7. TRBV21-1 has pseudogene status. The CDR3 consists of 17 residues. The CDR3 sequence is CASNPTGMGRETYEQYF. As DNA, the CDR3 is TGTGCCAGCAACCCGACAGGGATGGGGCGGGAGACCTACGAGCAGTACTTC.

This chain links TRBV28 with TRBJ1-2, with D possibly TRBD1 on 6 matching bases. The CDR3 sequence is 12 residues long. Germline V lookup: CDR1 MDHEN, CDR2 SYDVKM. V was shortened by 6 bases and J by 4 bases, with 9 bases between the two germline ends. The CDR3 DNA sequence: TGTGCCAGCAGCTTGGACAGCTATGGCTACACCTTC. Its translation: CASSLDSYGYTF.

This clone turned up a few times. J is TRBJ1-1 and V is TRBV28; D call uncertain. This CDR3 has 13 amino acids. The V gene lost 7 bases and the J gene lost 1 base, with 10 bases spanning the gap. Germline V gene lookup returns CDR1 MDHEN and CDR2 SYDVKM. The CDR3 nucleotides are TGTGCCAGCAAACTATCTGGGAACACTGAAGCTTTCTTT. This gives the protein CASKLSGNTEAFF.